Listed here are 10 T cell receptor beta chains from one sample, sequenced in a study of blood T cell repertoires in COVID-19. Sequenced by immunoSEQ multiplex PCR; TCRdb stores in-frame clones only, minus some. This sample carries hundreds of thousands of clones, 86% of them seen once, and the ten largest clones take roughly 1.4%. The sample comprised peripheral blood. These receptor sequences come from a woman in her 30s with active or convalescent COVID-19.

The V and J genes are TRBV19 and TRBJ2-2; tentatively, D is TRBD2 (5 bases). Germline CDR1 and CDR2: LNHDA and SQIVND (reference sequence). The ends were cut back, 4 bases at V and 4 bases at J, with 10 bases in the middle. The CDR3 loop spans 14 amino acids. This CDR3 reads CASSTGLLTGELFF. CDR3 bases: TGTGCCAGTAGTACCGGACTGCTCACCGGGGAGCTGTTTTTT.

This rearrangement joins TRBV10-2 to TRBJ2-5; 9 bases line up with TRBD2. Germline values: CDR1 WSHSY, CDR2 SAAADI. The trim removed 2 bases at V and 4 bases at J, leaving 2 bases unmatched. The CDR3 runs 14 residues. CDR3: CASSEVSGGETQYF. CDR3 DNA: TGCGCCAGCAGTGAGGTTAGCGGGGGAGAGACCCAGTACTTC.

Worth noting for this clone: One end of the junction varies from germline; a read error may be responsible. The CDR3 spells CAWSVGGGLSF. In DNA form, the CDR3 reads TGTGCCTGGAGTGTAGGGGGGGGCTTAAGCTTC. This rearrangement joins TRBV30 to TRBJ2-7, with D possibly TRBD2 on 7 matching bases. The CDR3 loop spans 11 amino acids. Looked up from germline, CDR1 is GTSNPN and CDR2 is SVGIG (reference sequence).

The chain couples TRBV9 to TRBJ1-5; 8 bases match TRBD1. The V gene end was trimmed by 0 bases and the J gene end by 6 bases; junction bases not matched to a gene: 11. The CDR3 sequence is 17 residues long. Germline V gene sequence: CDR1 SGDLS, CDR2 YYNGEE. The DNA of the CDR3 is TGTGCCAGCAGCGTAGGCGATCCAGGGGGCGCGGGTCAGCCCCAGCATTTT. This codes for CASSVGDPGGAGQPQHF.

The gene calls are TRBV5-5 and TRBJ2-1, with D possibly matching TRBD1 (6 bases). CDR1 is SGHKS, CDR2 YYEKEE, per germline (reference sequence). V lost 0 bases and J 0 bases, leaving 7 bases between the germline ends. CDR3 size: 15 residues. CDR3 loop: CASSLGTASYNEQFF. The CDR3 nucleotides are TGTGCCAGCAGCTTGGGGACAGCCTCCTACAATGAGCAGTTCTTC.

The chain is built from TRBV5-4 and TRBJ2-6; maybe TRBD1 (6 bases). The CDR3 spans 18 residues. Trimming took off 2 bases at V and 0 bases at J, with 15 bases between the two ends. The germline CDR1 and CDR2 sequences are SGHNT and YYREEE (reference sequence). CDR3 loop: CASSLGQLSDSGANVLTF. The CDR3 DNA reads TGTGCCAGCAGCTTAGGACAGTTGAGTGACTCTGGGGCCAACGTCCTGACTTTC.

The CDR3 DNA follows: TGTGCCAGCAGCTTAGTGGCGGTATACGAGCAGTACTTC. It yields the protein CASSLVAVYEQYF. The V call is TRBV11-2, the J call TRBJ2-7; D is undetermined. The germline CDR1 and CDR2 sequences are SGHAT and FQNNGV. Trimming shortened V by 1 base and J by 4 bases, and 8 bases separated the two germline ends. The CDR3 spans 13 residues.

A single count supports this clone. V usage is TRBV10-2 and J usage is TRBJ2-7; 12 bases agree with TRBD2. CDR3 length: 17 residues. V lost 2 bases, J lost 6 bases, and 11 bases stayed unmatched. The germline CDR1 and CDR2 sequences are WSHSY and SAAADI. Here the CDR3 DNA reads TGCGCCAGCAGTGAGCCTAGCGGGAGGGCCGGTGCTGGCGAGCAGTACTTC. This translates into CASSEPSGRAGAGEQYF.

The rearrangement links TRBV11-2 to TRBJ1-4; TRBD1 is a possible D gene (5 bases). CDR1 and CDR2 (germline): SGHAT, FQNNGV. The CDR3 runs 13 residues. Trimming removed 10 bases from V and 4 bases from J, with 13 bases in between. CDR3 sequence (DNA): TGTGCCACCCAGGACACCATTAATGAAAAACTGTTTTTT. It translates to CATQDTINEKLFF. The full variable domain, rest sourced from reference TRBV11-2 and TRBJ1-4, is EAGVAQSPRYKIIEKRQSVAFWCNPISGHATLYWYQQILGQGPKLLIQFQNNGVVDDSQLPKDRFSAERLKGVDSTLKIQPAKLEDSAVYLCATQDTINEKLFFGSGTQLSVL.

The CDR3 reads CASSYWTSGSPMNEQFF. The CDR3 nucleotides are TGCGCCAGCAGCTACTGGACTAGCGGGAGCCCCATGAATGAGCAGTTCTTC. V is TRBV4-1 and J is TRBJ2-1; 13 nucleotides align to TRBD2. Per germline, CDR1 MGHRA and CDR2 YSYEKL. This CDR3 is built from 17 residues. Trimming at V came to 5 bases and at J to 7 bases, leaving 11 bases not matched to a gene.